The sequence of this T cell receptor (beta chain) was determined in a study of T cells in Graves' hyperthyroidism and ophthalmopathy. Points from the study as a whole: It was a median 6.5 months before onset that the model predicted ophthalmopathy.

Trimming cost V 5 bases and J 4 bases, with 15 bases left between them. The CDR3 covers 15 residues. This clonotype showed up just once. What it recognizes is unknown. The final CDR3 position lacks the conserved phenylalanine or tryptophan, pointing to a likely read error. The PBMCs had their origin in 7.5 to 10 ml of fresh peripheral blood. Amplification targeted TCR beta CDR3 regions from RNA transcripts. Primed by the HTBI set, a first-round RT-PCR was run on the TCR CDR3. MiXCR, run by TCRdb on the multiplex PCR reads, gives a single entry per CDR3 protein. Found here are over 700,000 distinct CDR3 sequences, 35% of them singletons; the top ten hold around 30%.

The rearrangement joins TRBV12-3 or TRBV12-4 to TRBJ1-5; a possible D gene is TRBD1 (6 bases). The clonotype was recovered from a woman aged 40 to 50 with Graves' hyperthyroidism. Sequencing used blood. The CDR3 DNA sequence: TGTGCCAGCAGTCTAAGGCAGGGGCGGAATCAGCCCCAGCATCTT. Its translation is CASSLRQGRNQPQHL.